Sequencing of this TCR beta chain was carried out in a study of shared clonotypes between healthy human individuals. This CDR3 is built from 12 residues. The ends were cut back, 2 bases at V and 9 bases at J, with 8 bases in the middle. Germline CDR1 is MNHNS and CDR2 is SASEGT. This clone showed up just once. Assay: immunoSEQ multiplex PCR; the TCRdb copy retains only in-frame clones and omits some. The data hold approximately 2,000,000 clones, with around 90% observed a single time. Input material: naive CD4+ T cells from PBMCs. The subset here: CD45RA+ positively selected. This receptor was obtained from a man in his late teens or twenties in good health. Some clones in this sample may be carry-over from other donors' samples. This chain joins TRBV6-1 and TRBJ2-1; D gene ambiguous. CDR3 amino acids: CASSESVFEQFF. The DNA of the CDR3 is TGTGCCAGCAGTGAATCCGTCTTTGAGCAGTTCTTC.